A single sample gave rise to the 10 T cell receptor beta chains below, sequenced in a study of T cell changes during pregnancy in multiple sclerosis. Profiling relied on immunoSEQ multiplex PCR, and the TCRdb table lists in-frame clones only, not all of them. The data show roughly 41,000 clones, around 90% seen once. The source was CD8+ T cells from peripheral blood mononuclear cells, collected in the third trimester of pregnancy. These receptors were collected from a female donor with multiple sclerosis, enrolled in a pregnancy study.

J is TRBJ1-2 and V is TRBV18; 7 nucleotides agree with TRBD1. The CDR3 length is 15 residues. With 3 bases clipped from V and 8 bases from J, the junction kept 12 bases outside the gene matches. In germline, CDR1 is KGHSH, CDR2 LQKENI. The CDR3 loop reads CASSPPGTATWGYTF. The CDR3 coding sequence is TGTGCCAGCTCACCCCCCGGGACAGCCACATGGGGCTACACCTTC.

In DNA form, the CDR3 reads TGTGCCAGCAGCCACCCAGGGCTGGGACAGGACGATTATGGCTACACCTTC. The encoded protein is CASSHPGLGQDDYGYTF. The J gene is TRBJ1-2, the V gene TRBV7-8, with 8 bases that match TRBD1. In germline, CDR1 is SGHVS, CDR2 FQNEAQ. Germline trimming cut 5 bases from V and 5 bases from J; bases unmatched to any gene: 16. The CDR3 consists of 17 residues.

The rearrangement joins TRBV13 to TRBJ2-1, with 7 bases identical to TRBD2. This CDR3 region has 16 residues. Losses at the gene ends were 7 bases for V and 4 bases for J; bases not matched to a gene: 13. CDR1 PRHDT and CDR2 FYEKMQ come from the germline V gene (reference sequence). CDR3 DNA: TGTGCCAGCACCGAAGAGCGGGAATCCGTTTACAATGAGCAGTTCTTC. Translation: CASTEERESVYNEQFF.

The chain employs TRBV7-9 and TRBJ2-7, with 7 bases identical to TRBD2. The CDR3 is made up of 14 amino acids. The V gene's germline CDR1 is SEHNR and CDR2 FQNEAQ (reference sequence). The V and J ends lost 5 bases and 6 bases, in that order; junction bases with no gene match: 10. The CDR3 region has the DNA TGTGCCAGCAGCCCAAGCGGGGATGCGGCCGAGCAGTACTTC. Translating gives CASSPSGDAAEQYF. The complete variable domain, with remaining parts taken from reference TRBV7-9 and TRBJ2-7, reads DTGVSQNPRHKITKRGQNVTFRCDPISEHNRLYWYRQTLGQGPEFLTYFQNEAQLEKSRLLSDRFSAERPKGSFSTLEIQRTEQGDSAMYLCASSPSGDAAEQYFGPGTRLTVT.

The chain combines TRBV7-2 with TRBJ2-1; 13 bases align to TRBD2. Germline trimming cut 5 bases from V and 10 bases from J; bases unmatched to any gene: 5. Per germline, CDR1 SGHTA and CDR2 FQGNSA. CDR3 length: 14 amino acids. CDR3 residues: CASSPGLAGYEQFF. The CDR3 DNA is TGTGCCAGCAGCCCGGGACTAGCGGGGTACGAGCAGTTCTTC.

The rearrangement uses TRBV6-5 and TRBJ1-6; TRBD1 matches 9 bases. Germline V lookup: CDR1 MNHEY, CDR2 SVGAGI. This CDR3 comprises 15 residues. Trimming removed 6 bases from V and 8 bases from J; junction bases left unmatched: 8. The CDR3 nucleotides read TGTGCCAGCAGCCCCCGGACAGGGGAGTATTCACCCCTCCACTTT. Amino acids: CASSPRTGEYSPLHF.

As DNA, the CDR3 is TGTGCCAGCAGCTTAACGAGGACTAACTATGGCTACACCTTC. Translated: CASSLTRTNYGYTF. The genes are TRBV13 and TRBJ1-2; no definite D call. V was cut by 2 bases and J by 0 bases, with 7 bases left in between. The V gene's germline CDR1 is PRHDT and CDR2 FYEKMQ (reference sequence). The length of the CDR3 is 14 residues.

The DNA for the CDR3 is TGTGCCAGCAGTTTCCTTATTGGGGGAGGTGGGCCCCAGCATTTT. The encoded protein is CASSFLIGGGGPQHF. The gene calls are TRBV28 and TRBJ1-5, with D maybe TRBD1 (5 bases). V lost 3 bases to trimming and J lost 9 bases, with 18 bases between them. The germline V gene encodes CDR1 MDHEN and CDR2 SYDVKM. The CDR3 is made up of 15 amino acids.

The chain uses TRBV2 and TRBJ2-1, with TRBD2 identical over 12 bases. Germline loops: CDR1 SNHLY, CDR2 FYNNEI. V trimming: 2 bases; J trimming: 4 bases; junction bases outside the gene matches: 9. This CDR3 spans 18 amino acids. CDR3 region: CASSENLLAGGWYNEQFF. In DNA form, the CDR3 reads TGTGCCAGCAGTGAAAACCTACTAGCGGGGGGTTGGTACAATGAGCAGTTCTTC.

The chain uses TRBV5-8 and TRBJ2-1; TRBD1 aligns across 7 bases. V was clipped by 4 bases and J by 5 bases; unmatched bases: 12. The CDR3 runs to 16 residues. Germline CDR1 reads SGHTS; CDR2 reads YDEGEE. The CDR3 DNA is TGTGCCAGCAGCCCCCTGTCTGACAGGGTCCACAATGAGCAGTTCTTC. It encodes CASSPLSDRVHNEQFF.